This T cell receptor (beta chain) was captured in a study of T cell responses to AZD1222 COVID-19 vaccine. Comments on this clone: Its cognate antigen is unknown.

Generated by immunoSEQ multiplex PCR, the TCRdb table keeps only in-frame clones and is missing some. This sample has 95,000 to 150,000 clones, with approximately 92% found just once. The study's findings and limits: Donors were mostly white British, more females; clonal diversity possibly underestimated. Vaccination with two AZD1222 doses was followed by a rise in Spike-specific TCR breadth and depth. Across the whole spike, CD4 TCRs peaked at regions 160-218 and 743-854.

The CDR3 totals 16 residues. Germline V gene data show CDR1 as SGHVS and CDR2 as FNYEAQ. V lost 1 base and J lost 8, with 18 bases in between. The chain recombines TRBV7-6 with TRBJ2-1; D remains ambiguous. The receptor comes from an adult in good health. This specimen consisted of peripheral blood, obtained on day 0 of AZD1222 vaccination. The CDR3 sequence is CASSLEARSRFDEQFF. As DNA, the CDR3 is TGTGCCAGCAGCTTAGAGGCGCGGTCTCGATTTGATGAGCAGTTCTTC.